This T cell receptor (beta chain) was sequenced during a study of radiation and T cells in renal cell carcinoma (dated by TCRdb to 2018 to 2020). Turning to the overall study: Samples came from a clinical trial, in which primary renal cell carcinomas received 15 Gy stereotactic body radiation therapy followed by nephrectomy 4 weeks later. In total, roughly 52 samples, comprising approximately 26 tumors and 27 peripheral blood samples, were subjected to TCR beta sequencing. Across all 53 samples, roughly 3,700,000 unique CDR3 nucleotide sequences encoding some 3,000,000 unique CDR3 amino acid sequences were identified. The research as a whole found: Top tumor clonotypes rose in blood from baseline to 2 weeks post-radiation, then contracted by 4 weeks, suggesting transient expansion of tumor-resident clones. Dynamics of the blood repertoire were not tracked past 4 weeks after treatment. Because the trial had a single-armed design, the trial could not examine how radiation dose or scheduling affected the TCR repertoire. Because pretreatment tumor biopsies were not available, the study could not determine whether clonotypes were already present within the tumor at baseline.

The sample's time point label is to be understood as: baseline pretreatment blood. The treatment or condition label, read with the paper, signifies: 15 Gy SBRT to primary tumor, nephrectomy 4 weeks later. Serial peripheral blood from radiation-treated patients was sampled at baseline, 2 weeks and 4 weeks after SBRT to track tumor-enriched clonotypes. Every patient had renal cell carcinoma of clear cell pathology. The QIAamp DNA Blood Mini Kit (Qiagen) was used to prepare genomic DNA for TCR sequencing. Samples were included in the analyses only if all quality control checks were passed. Spanning cysteine to phenylalanine, the CDR3 consists of 12 amino acids. Only the CDR3 region is kept as DNA, spanning 36 bases read in frame from base 1. From the germline V gene, CDR1 is MGHDK and CDR2 is SYGVNS. V is reduced by 3 bases and J by 4 bases, leaving a spacing of 4 bases between them. For this clone: Its antigen has not been determined. It has no much larger one-base neighbor in the sample; base qualities were not kept.

Following the manufacturer's recommendations, the immunoSEQ kit was used to generate TCR beta libraries from genomic DNA. For library preparation, a first multiplex PCR was performed with proprietary primers, followed by a second PCR in which unique barcodes were added, and bead cleanups were performed after each round. Each sample batch included a kit-provided positive control reaction and a negative control reaction. The final libraries were assessed on an Agilent 4200 TapeStation D1000 ScreenTape, pooled by volume, and quantified by qPCR. Sequencing was performed on an Illumina NextSeq500 with a MidOutput 150-cycle cartridge, and 156 Read1 and 15 Index1 cycles were run with kit custom primers. The pooled library was loaded at around 1.1 pM with an approximately 22% PhiX control spike-in. Per the original workflow: Vendor-processed data were analyzed in R, with a clonotype defined as all T cells sharing the same CDR3 nucleotide sequence. In the clone abundance analyses, frequencies were normalized to the 10,000 most abundant clones in each sample. Before analysis, public T cell clones were removed, and these numbered fewer than six per sample on average. A difference in abundance of at least 32-fold between compartments was used to define tumor-enriched and baseline blood-enriched clonotypes. Clonotypes expanded or contracted between blood time points were identified with a beta-binomial differential abundance model. Tumor-blood repertoire similarity was measured with the Baroni-Urbani and Buser coefficient, and groups were compared using two-tailed Wilcoxon tests in R. TCRdb limited this immuneACCESS table to in-frame rearrangements with V and J called. A share of clones is missing; checked studies link under half to unresolved V genes, and the rest is unexplained. D and trimming were read from the DNA, whereas the V and J calls and clone size are those reported in that table. The sample table contains some 150,000 clones; only one count was recorded for roughly 80% of them. The biggest ten clones account for 20% to 25% of the sample.

The sequence links TRBV25-1 to TRBJ1-5; no confident D gene assignment can be made. The receptor comes from a woman aged 45-60 years with renal cell carcinoma. The sample consisted of blood, taken from a patient whose treatment included radiotherapy and nephrectomy. The DNA sequence is as follows: TGTGCCAGCAGTGAGTGGAATCAGCCCCAGCATTTT. Translated, it gives CASSEWNQPQHF.